The rows below give T cell receptor beta chains drawn from one sample of a study of blood T cell repertoires in COVID-19. Profiling relied on immunoSEQ multiplex PCR, and the TCRdb table lists in-frame clones only, not all of them. The repertoire has some 200,000 clones, less than 85% of them found once; the top ten carry approximately 6.6%. The material sequenced was peripheral blood. Receptors originate from a woman aged 70-85 years with acute or convalescent COVID-19. Each CDR3 is given with its conserved first and last residue. Fields, in order: J gene, D gene, V gene, clone size, CDR3 protein, CDR3 DNA. A D gene is named only where the DNA matches it firmly. Clone size is given for some rows only: seen once, a few or many times, or a class if the clone is expanded.

j_call: TRBJ2-7; d_call: -; v_call: TRBV7-2; clone_size: -; cdr3_aa: CASSDLKGFYEQYF; cdr3_nt: TGTGCCAGCAGCGACCTAAAGGGGTTTTACGAGCAGTACTTC
j_call: TRBJ1-3; d_call: TRBD1; v_call: TRBV6-5; clone_size: -; cdr3_aa: CASSYDRANSGNTIYF; cdr3_nt: TGTGCCAGCAGTTACGACAGGGCTAACTCTGGAAACACCATATATTTT
j_call: TRBJ2-2; d_call: -; v_call: TRBV2; clone_size: -; cdr3_aa: CASSEAGGPGTGELFF; cdr3_nt: TGTGCCAGCAGTGAAGCGGGGGGGCCAGGGACCGGGGAGCTGTTTTTT
j_call: TRBJ2-5; d_call: TRBD1; v_call: TRBV2; clone_size: -; cdr3_aa: CASSAPGQRGETQYF; cdr3_nt: TGTGCCAGCAGCGCCCCGGGACAGAGGGGGGAGACCCAGTACTTC
j_call: TRBJ2-2; d_call: TRBD1; v_call: TRBV2; clone_size: few; cdr3_aa: CASSGTGFGGLFF; cdr3_nt: TGTGCCAGCAGTGGGACAGGGTTTGGGGGTCTGTTTTTT
j_call: TRBJ2-5; d_call: -; v_call: TRBV7-2; clone_size: -; cdr3_aa: CASTAGGGTQYF; cdr3_nt: TGTGCCAGCACCGCCGGTGGCGGGACCCAGTACTTC
j_call: TRBJ2-1; d_call: TRBD1; v_call: TRBV19; clone_size: few; cdr3_aa: CASSIRPDRVWSNEQFF; cdr3_nt: TGTGCCAGTAGTATTCGTCCTGACAGGGTTTGGTCCAATGAGCAGTTCTTC
j_call: TRBJ2-3; d_call: -; v_call: TRBV7-8; clone_size: -; cdr3_aa: CASGRGAPVGADTQYF; cdr3_nt: TGTGCCAGCGGCCGGGGGGCCCCCGTCGGCGCAGATACGCAGTATTTT
j_call: TRBJ2-3; d_call: -; v_call: TRBV9; clone_size: -; cdr3_aa: CASSVGRGDTQYF; cdr3_nt: TGTGCCAGCAGCGTAGGTCGGGGAGATACGCAGTATTTT
j_call: TRBJ2-7; d_call: TRBD2; v_call: TRBV7-3; clone_size: -; cdr3_aa: CASQSRGLSYEQYF; cdr3_nt: TGTGCCAGTCAGTCGCGGGGGTTATCCTACGAGCAGTACTTC
j_call: TRBJ2-3; d_call: TRBD1; v_call: TRBV19; clone_size: -; cdr3_aa: CASSTDRGWADTQYF; cdr3_nt: TGTGCCAGTAGTACTGACAGGGGATGGGCAGATACGCAGTATTTT
j_call: TRBJ1-6; d_call: -; v_call: TRBV30; clone_size: -; cdr3_aa: CAWSVRGFGGGSSYNSPLHF; cdr3_nt: TGTGCCTGGAGCGTAAGAGGTTTCGGAGGTGGAAGCTCCTATAATTCACCCCTCCACTTT
j_call: TRBJ1-6; d_call: TRBD1; v_call: TRBV5-1; clone_size: -; cdr3_aa: CASSLQGPLYNSPLHF; cdr3_nt: TGCGCCAGCAGCTTACAGGGGCCGCTTTATAATTCACCCCTCCACTTT
j_call: TRBJ2-5; d_call: TRBD2; v_call: TRBV7-2; clone_size: -; cdr3_aa: CASSGYRAGLAADTQYF; cdr3_nt: TGTGCCAGCAGCGGCTACAGGGCGGGACTAGCGGCGGATACCCAGTACTTC
j_call: TRBJ2-3; d_call: TRBD2; v_call: TRBV5-4; clone_size: few; cdr3_aa: CASHVGGARTDTQYF; cdr3_nt: TGTGCCAGCCACGTCGGGGGGGCCCGCACAGATACGCAGTATTTT
j_call: TRBJ2-7; d_call: TRBD1; v_call: TRBV30; clone_size: -; cdr3_aa: CAWSVGSGGPYEQYF; cdr3_nt: TGTGCCTGGAGCGTTGGGTCAGGGGGACCCTACGAGCAGTACTTC
j_call: TRBJ2-3; d_call: TRBD1; v_call: TRBV5-1; clone_size: -; cdr3_aa: CASSWGQKDTQYF; cdr3_nt: TGCGCCAGCAGCTGGGGACAGAAAGATACGCAGTATTTT
j_call: TRBJ2-1; d_call: -; v_call: TRBV30; clone_size: -; cdr3_aa: CAWSSPRIYNNEQFF; cdr3_nt: TGTGCCTGGAGTAGCCCCAGGATATATAACAATGAGCAGTTCTTC
j_call: TRBJ2-7; d_call: TRBD2; v_call: TRBV30; clone_size: few; cdr3_aa: CAWTTGTSIGEQYF; cdr3_nt: TGTGCCTGGACAACCGGGACTAGCATCGGCGAGCAGTACTTC
j_call: TRBJ2-3; d_call: TRBD2; v_call: TRBV4-1; clone_size: -; cdr3_aa: CASSQGTGTSGGRSTDTQYF; cdr3_nt: TGCGCCAGCAGCCAAGGGACCGGGACTAGCGGGGGCCGTAGCACAGATACGCAGTATTTT
j_call: TRBJ2-1; d_call: -; v_call: TRBV5-1; clone_size: -; cdr3_aa: CASSIEGGSAEQFF; cdr3_nt: TGCGCCAGCAGCATCGAGGGGGGGAGTGCTGAGCAGTTCTTC
j_call: TRBJ2-7; d_call: TRBD1; v_call: TRBV28; clone_size: few; cdr3_aa: CASRGDSHGYEQYF; cdr3_nt: TGTGCCAGCAGGGGGGACAGCCACGGGTACGAGCAGTACTTC
j_call: TRBJ1-2; d_call: -; v_call: TRBV10-3; clone_size: -; cdr3_aa: CAISPSTDNYGYTF; cdr3_nt: TGTGCCATCAGTCCCTCGACAGACAACTATGGCTACACCTTC
j_call: TRBJ1-1; d_call: TRBD1; v_call: TRBV2; clone_size: once; cdr3_aa: CASSERTGKTNTEAFF; cdr3_nt: TGTGCCAGCAGTGAAAGGACAGGGAAAACGAACACTGAAGCTTTCTTT
j_call: TRBJ2-3; d_call: TRBD1; v_call: TRBV2; clone_size: -; cdr3_aa: CASSPDRGGTDTQYF; cdr3_nt: TGTGCCAGCAGTCCGGACAGGGGGGGAACAGATACGCAGTATTTT
j_call: TRBJ1-1; d_call: -; v_call: TRBV14; clone_size: -; cdr3_aa: CASSRWQALTEAFF; cdr3_nt: TGTGCCAGCAGCCGGTGGCAGGCGTTGACTGAAGCTTTCTTT
j_call: TRBJ2-1; d_call: -; v_call: TRBV15; clone_size: -; cdr3_aa: CATSRDRRAQRQFF; cdr3_nt: TGTGCCACCAGCAGAGATCGGCGGGCGCAAAGGCAGTTCTTC
j_call: TRBJ2-5; d_call: TRBD1; v_call: TRBV9; clone_size: -; cdr3_aa: CASGRQGVGETQYF; cdr3_nt: TGTGCCAGCGGGCGGCAGGGGGTAGGCGAGACCCAGTACTTC